This T cell receptor beta chain was sequenced in a study of immune evolution from preneoplasia to lung adenocarcinoma. In the study overall: HLA loss of heterozygosity: 5.5% to 8.5% AIS, about 15% MIA, around 35% ADC, none AAH. Study-level results: Top clone share appeared to fall from AAH through AIS, MIA, adenocarcinoma.

Regarding this clone: Its antigen is not known.

Germline V gives CDR1 SGHRS, CDR2 YFSETQ. Trimming stripped 4 bases from V and 0 bases from J, with 7 bases between. This CDR3 contains 14 residues. Sequencing used immunoSEQ multiplex PCR; TCRdb keeps in-frame clones, though not all of them. The sample lists tens of thousands of clones; about 74% were seen once. Sequenced: FFPE invasive lung adenocarcinoma tissue. This sequence originates from a person between 60 and 69 years old with lung adenocarcinoma. The chain has TRBV5-1 and TRBJ2-2; D ambiguous. The CDR3 coding sequence is TGCGCCAGCAGCAACATCGCGAACACCGGGGAGCTGTTTTTT. It specifies CASSNIANTGELFF.